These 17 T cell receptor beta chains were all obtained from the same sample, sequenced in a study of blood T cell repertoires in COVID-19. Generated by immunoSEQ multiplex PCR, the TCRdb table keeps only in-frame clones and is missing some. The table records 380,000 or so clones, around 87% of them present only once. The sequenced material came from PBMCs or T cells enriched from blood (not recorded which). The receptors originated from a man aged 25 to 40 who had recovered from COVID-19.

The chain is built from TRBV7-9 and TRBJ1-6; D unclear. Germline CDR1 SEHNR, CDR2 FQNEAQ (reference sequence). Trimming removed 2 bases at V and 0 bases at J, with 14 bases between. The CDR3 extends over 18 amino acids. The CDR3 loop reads CASSLFPSPSSYNSPLHF. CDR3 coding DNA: TGTGCCAGCAGCTTATTTCCGTCCCCCAGCTCCTATAATTCACCCCTCCACTTT.

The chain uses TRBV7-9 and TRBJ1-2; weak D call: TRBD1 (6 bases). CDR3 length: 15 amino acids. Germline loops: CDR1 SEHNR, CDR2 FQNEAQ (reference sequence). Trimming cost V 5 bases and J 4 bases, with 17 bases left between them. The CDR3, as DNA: TGTGCCAGCAGCGGATTCCAGGGGCCTGGCTATGGCTACACCTTC. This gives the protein CASSGFQGPGYGYTF.

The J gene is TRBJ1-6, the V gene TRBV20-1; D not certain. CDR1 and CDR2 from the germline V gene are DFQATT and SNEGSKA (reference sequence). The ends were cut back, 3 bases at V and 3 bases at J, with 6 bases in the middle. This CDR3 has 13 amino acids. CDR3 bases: TGCAGTGCTAGTGGCAGCTATAATTCACCCCTCCACTTT. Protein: CSASGSYNSPLHF.

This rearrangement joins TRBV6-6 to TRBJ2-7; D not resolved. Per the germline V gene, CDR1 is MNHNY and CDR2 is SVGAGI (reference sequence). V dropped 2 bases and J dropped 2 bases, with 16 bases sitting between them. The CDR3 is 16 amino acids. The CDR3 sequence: CASSYPTYSDPYEQYF. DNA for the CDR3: TGTGCCAGCAGTTACCCGACATATTCTGACCCCTACGAGCAGTACTTC.

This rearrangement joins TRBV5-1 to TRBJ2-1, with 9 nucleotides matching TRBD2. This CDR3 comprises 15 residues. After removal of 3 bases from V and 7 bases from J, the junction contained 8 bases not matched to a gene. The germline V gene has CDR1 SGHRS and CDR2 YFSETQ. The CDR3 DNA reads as TGCGCCAGCAGCTCCTTAGCGGGGGAACCGAATGAGCAGTTCTTC. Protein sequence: CASSSLAGEPNEQFF.

The CDR3 DNA follows: TGTGCCAGCGCGTCCTATAGCAATCAGCCCCAGCATTTT. Its protein is CASASYSNQPQHF. This chain links TRBV6-5 with TRBJ1-5, with D hard to call. Germline V gene lookup returns CDR1 MNHEY and CDR2 SVGAGI. V was trimmed by 8 bases and J by 0 bases, leaving 8 bases between them. The CDR3 extends over 13 amino acids.

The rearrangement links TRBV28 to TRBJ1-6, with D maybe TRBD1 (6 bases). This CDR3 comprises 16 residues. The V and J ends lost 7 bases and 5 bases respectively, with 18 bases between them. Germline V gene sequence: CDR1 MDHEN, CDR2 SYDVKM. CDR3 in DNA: TGTGCCAGCAACACCCAGGGGTATGGGGATAATTCACCCCTCCACTTT. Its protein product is CASNTQGYGDNSPLHF.

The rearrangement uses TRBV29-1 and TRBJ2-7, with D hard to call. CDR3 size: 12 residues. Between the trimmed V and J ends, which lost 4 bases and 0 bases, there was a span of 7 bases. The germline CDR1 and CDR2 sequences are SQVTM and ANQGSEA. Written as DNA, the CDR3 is TGCAGCGTTGTGCGGAGCTCCTACGAGCAGTACTTC. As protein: CSVVRSSYEQYF.

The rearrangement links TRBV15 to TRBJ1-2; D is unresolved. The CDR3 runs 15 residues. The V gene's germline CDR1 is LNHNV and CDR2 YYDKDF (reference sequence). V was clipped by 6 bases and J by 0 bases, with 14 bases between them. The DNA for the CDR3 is TGTGCCACCAGGTCCCCTCAACTCACTAACTATGGCTACACCTTC. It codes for CATRSPQLTNYGYTF.

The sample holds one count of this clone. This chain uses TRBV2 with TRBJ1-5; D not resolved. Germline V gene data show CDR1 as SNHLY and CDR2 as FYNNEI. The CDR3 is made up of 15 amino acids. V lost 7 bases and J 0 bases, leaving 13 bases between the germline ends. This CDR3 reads CASTPGYPSNQPQHF. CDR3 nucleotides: TGTGCCAGCACCCCGGGGTATCCTAGCAATCAGCCCCAGCATTTT.

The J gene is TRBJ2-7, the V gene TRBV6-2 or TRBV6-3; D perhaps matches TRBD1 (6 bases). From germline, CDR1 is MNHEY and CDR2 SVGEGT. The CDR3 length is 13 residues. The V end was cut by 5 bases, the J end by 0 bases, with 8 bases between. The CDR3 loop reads CASSRTASYEQYF. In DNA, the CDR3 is TGTGCCAGCAGTCGGACAGCCTCCTACGAGCAGTACTTC.

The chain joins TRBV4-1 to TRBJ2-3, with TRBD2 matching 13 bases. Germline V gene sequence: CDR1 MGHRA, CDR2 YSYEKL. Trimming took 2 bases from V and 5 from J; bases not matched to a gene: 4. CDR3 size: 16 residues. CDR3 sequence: CASSQTSGGAIDTQYF. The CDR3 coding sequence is TGCGCCAGCAGCCAAACTAGCGGGGGGGCTATAGATACGCAGTATTTT.

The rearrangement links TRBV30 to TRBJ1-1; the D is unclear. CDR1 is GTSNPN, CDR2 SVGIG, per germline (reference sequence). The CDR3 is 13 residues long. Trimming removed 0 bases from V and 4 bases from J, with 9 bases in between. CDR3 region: CAWSVFWSTEAFF. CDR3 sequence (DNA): TGTGCCTGGAGTGTATTCTGGAGCACTGAAGCTTTCTTT.

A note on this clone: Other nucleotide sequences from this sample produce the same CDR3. This CDR3 reads CASSLQGTGNTIYF. In DNA form, the CDR3 reads TGTGCCAGCAGCCTACAGGGAACTGGAAACACCATATATTTT. The chain uses TRBV5-4 and TRBJ1-3; tentative D call: TRBD1 (6 bases). V lost 4 bases and J lost 2, with 10 bases in between. CDR3 length: 14 amino acids. Germline V CDR1 and CDR2: SGHNT, YYREEE (reference sequence).

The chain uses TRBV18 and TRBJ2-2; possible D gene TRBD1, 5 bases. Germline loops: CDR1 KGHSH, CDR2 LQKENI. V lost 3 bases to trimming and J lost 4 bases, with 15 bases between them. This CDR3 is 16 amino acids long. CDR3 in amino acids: CASSPLQGVGTGELFF. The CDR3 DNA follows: TGTGCCAGCTCACCGCTTCAGGGTGTCGGCACCGGGGAGCTGTTTTTT.

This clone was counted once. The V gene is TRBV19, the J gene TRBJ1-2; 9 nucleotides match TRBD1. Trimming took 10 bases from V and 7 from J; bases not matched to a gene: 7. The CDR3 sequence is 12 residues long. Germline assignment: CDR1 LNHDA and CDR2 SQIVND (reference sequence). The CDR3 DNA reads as TGTGCCACCTCCGGACAGGGGATTGGCTACACCTTC. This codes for CATSGQGIGYTF.

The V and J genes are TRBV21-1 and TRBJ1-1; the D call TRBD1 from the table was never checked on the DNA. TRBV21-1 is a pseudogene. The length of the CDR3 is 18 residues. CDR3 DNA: TGTGCCAGCAGCAAAGAGGGGCCTTTAAGGGGTCGAAACACTGAAGCTTTCTTT. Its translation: CASSKEGPLRGRNTEAFF.